This T cell receptor (beta chain) comes out of a study of blood T cell repertoires in COVID-19. As for the study in general: Sample material is recorded as cDNA or gDNA derived from T cells, B-cell-depleted T cells, or PBMCs.

The CDR3 is 18 residues long. Germline-derived CDR1 and CDR2 are SGHRS and YFSETQ. Trimming removed 4 bases at V and 2 bases at J, with 22 bases between. In the authors' methods: The authors estimated nucleated cell counts from reference gene primer amplification. Sequencing used immunoSEQ multiplex PCR; TCRdb keeps in-frame clones, though not all of them. The D gene and trimming were derived from the DNA, and the V and J assignments and clone size from that table. The profile shows around 180,000 clones, about 84% of them singletons. Self-reported history from a screening survey and questionnaire set each donor's cohort.

This sequence was found in a man in his forties or fifties who had recovered from COVID-19. The chain uses TRBV5-1 and TRBJ1-3; D uncertain. The sequencing input was PBMCs or T cells enriched from blood (not recorded which). DNA for the CDR3: TGCGCCAGCAGCCTGGATATTAGACAAAGATTAACTGGAAACACCATATATTTT. Amino acids: CASSLDIRQRLTGNTIYF.